The TCR beta chain described here comes from a study of blood T cell repertoires in COVID-19. Study summary: Acute-phase and convalescent COVID-19 samples originated in the United States, Italy and Spain.

This CDR3 has 16 amino acids. J gave up 0 bases and V 10 bases, and 14 bases lay outside the gene matches. Germline lookup yields CDR1 MDHEN and CDR2 SYDVKM. The recovered donors of Cohort 3 showed two negative PCRs, clearance, or symptom resolution. Clones were read by immunoSEQ multiplex PCR, and TCRdb kept only the in-frame ones, dropping some. This table holds more than 250,000 clones, 65% to 90% found once. The receptor's source is a woman aged 18-29 years who had recovered from COVID-19. Specimen: PBMCs or T cells enriched from blood (not recorded which). The chain links TRBV28 to TRBJ1-1, with TRBD1 matching 7 bases. CDR3 in DNA: TGTGCCATAATGGGACAGAAGGGGGCCTTGAACACTGAAGCTTTCTTT. Protein: CAIMGQKGALNTEAFF.